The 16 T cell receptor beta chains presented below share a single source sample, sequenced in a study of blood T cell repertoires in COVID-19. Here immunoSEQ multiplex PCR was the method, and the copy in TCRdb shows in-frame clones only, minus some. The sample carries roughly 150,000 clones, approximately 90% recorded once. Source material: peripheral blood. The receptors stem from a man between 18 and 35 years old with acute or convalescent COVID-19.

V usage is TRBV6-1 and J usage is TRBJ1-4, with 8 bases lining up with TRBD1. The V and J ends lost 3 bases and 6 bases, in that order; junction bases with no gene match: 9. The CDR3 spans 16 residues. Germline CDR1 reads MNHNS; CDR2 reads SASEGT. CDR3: CASSDYLDRVDEKLFF. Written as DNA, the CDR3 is TGTGCCAGCAGTGATTACCTGGACAGGGTTGATGAAAAACTGTTTTTT.

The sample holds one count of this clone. This CDR3 is CASSFWGGEKLFF. The CDR3 nucleotides read TGTGCCAGCAGTTTTTGGGGGGGGGAAAAACTGTTTTTT. This chain joins TRBV27 and TRBJ1-4, with D possibly matching TRBD1 (5 bases). Trimming stripped 3 bases from V and 8 bases from J, with 10 bases between. Looked up from germline, CDR1 is MNHEY and CDR2 is SMNVEV (reference sequence). The CDR3 length is 13 residues.

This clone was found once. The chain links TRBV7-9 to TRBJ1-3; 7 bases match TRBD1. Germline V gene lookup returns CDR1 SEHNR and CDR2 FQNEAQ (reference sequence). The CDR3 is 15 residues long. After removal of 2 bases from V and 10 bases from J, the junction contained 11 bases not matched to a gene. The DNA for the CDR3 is TGTGCCAGCAGCTTAACATCGACAGGGATTTTGACCATATATTTT. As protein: CASSLTSTGILTIYF.

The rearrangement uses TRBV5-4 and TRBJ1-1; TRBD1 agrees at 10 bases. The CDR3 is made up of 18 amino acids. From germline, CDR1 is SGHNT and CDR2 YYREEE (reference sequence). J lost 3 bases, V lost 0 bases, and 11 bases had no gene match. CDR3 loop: CASSLVGSRTGGYTEAFF. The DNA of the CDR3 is TGTGCCAGCAGCTTGGTGGGTAGTCGGACAGGGGGGTACACTGAAGCTTTCTTT.

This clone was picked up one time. The CDR3 DNA sequence: TGTGCCAGCAGCTTCCCGGGGGGAAAGGGCACTGAAGCTTTCTTT. This encodes CASSFPGGKGTEAFF. The rearrangement links TRBV7-9 to TRBJ1-1, with a weak D call TRBD1 (5 bases). Trimming stripped 3 bases from V and 4 bases from J, with 15 bases between. CDR3 length: 15 amino acids. The germline V gene has CDR1 SEHNR and CDR2 FQNEAQ (reference sequence).

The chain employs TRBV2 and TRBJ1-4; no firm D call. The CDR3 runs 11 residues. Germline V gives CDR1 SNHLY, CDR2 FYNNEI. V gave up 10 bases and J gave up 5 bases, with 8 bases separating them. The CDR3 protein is CATHQNEKLFF. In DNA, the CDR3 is TGTGCCACACACCAGAATGAAAAACTGTTTTTT.

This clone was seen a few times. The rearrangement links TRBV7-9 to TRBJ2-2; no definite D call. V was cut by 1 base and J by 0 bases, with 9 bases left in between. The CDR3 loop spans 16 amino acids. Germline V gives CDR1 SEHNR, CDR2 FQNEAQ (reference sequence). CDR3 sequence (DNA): TGTGCCAGCAGCTTAGGACTGTTCGCGAACACCGGGGAGCTGTTTTTT. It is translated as CASSLGLFANTGELFF. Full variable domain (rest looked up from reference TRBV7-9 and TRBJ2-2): DTGVSQNPRHKITKRGQNVTFRCDPISEHNRLYWYRQTLGQGPEFLTYFQNEAQLEKSRLLSDRFSAERPKGSFSTLEIQRTEQGDSAMYLCASSLGLFANTGELFFGEGSRLTVL.

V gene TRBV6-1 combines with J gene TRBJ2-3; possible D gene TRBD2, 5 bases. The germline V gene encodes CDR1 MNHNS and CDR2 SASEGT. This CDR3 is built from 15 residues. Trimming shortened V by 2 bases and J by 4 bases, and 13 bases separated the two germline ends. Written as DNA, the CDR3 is TGTGCCAGCAGTGAAATAATCCTCGGGGCAGATACGCAGTATTTT. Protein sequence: CASSEIILGADTQYF.

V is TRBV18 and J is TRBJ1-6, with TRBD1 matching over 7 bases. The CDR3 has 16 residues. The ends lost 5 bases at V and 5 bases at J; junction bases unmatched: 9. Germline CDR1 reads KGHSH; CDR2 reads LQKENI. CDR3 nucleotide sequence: TGTGCCAGCTCAGACTCTACCGGGACAGATAATTCACCCCTCCACTTT. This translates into CASSDSTGTDNSPLHF.

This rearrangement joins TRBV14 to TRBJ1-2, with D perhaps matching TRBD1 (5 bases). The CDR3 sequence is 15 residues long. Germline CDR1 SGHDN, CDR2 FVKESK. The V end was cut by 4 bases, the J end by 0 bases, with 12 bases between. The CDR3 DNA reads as TGTGCCAGCAGCCTCGGCAGGGTATCTAACTATGGCTACACCTTC. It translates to CASSLGRVSNYGYTF. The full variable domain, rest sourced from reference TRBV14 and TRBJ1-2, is EAGVTQFPSHSVIEKGQTVTLRCDPISGHDNLYWYRRVMGKEIKFLLHFVKESKQDESGMPNNRFLAERTGGTYSTLKVQPAELEDSGVYFCASSLGRVSNYGYTFGSGTRLTVV.

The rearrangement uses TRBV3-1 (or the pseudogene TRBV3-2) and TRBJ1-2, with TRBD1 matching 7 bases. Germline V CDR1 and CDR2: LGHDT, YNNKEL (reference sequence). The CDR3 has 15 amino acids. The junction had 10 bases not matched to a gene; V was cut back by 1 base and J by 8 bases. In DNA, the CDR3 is TGTGCCAGCAGCCAAGGTCCAGGGGGGATGGAGGGCTACACCTTC. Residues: CASSQGPGGMEGYTF.

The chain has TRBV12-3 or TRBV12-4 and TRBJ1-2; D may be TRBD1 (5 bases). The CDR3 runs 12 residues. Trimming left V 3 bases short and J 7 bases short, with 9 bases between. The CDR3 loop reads CASSFQGFGYTF. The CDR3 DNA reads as TGTGCCAGCAGTTTTCAGGGTTTTGGCTACACCTTC.

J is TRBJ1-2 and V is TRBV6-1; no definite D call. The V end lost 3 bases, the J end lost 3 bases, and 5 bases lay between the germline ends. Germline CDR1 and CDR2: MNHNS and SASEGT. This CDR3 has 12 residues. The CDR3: CASSDRYYGYTF. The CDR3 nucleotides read TGTGCCAGCAGTGACAGATACTATGGCTACACCTTC.

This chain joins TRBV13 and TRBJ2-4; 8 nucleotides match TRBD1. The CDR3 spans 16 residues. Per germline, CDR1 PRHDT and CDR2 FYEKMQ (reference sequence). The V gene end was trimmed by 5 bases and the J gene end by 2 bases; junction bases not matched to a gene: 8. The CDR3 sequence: CASSPDRGGPKNIQYF. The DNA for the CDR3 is TGTGCCAGCAGCCCTGACAGGGGTGGGCCCAAAAACATTCAGTACTTC.

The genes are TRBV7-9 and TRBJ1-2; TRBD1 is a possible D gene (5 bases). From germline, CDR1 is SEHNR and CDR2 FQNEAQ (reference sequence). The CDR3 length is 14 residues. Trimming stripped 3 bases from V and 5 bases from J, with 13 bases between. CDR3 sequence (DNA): TGTGCCAGCAGCTTGGCAGGGTTACTATATGGCTACACCTTC. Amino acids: CASSLAGLLYGYTF.

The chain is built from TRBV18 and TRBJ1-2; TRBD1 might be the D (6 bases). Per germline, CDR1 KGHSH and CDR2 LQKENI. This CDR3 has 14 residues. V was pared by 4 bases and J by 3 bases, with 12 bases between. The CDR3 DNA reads TGTGCCAGCTCACAGGAGACAGGAGACTATGGCTACACCTTC. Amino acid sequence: CASSQETGDYGYTF.